These 6 T cell receptor beta chains were sequenced from one sample in a study of blood T cell repertoires in COVID-19. Clones were sequenced by immunoSEQ multiplex PCR, and TCRdb holds only the in-frame ones, with some missing. The sample holds 25,000 to 35,000 clones, roughly 89% seen once. Specimen: peripheral blood. These receptors came from a man aged 80 or over with acute or convalescent COVID-19.

The rearrangement joins TRBV2 to TRBJ2-2; TRBD2 aligns across 9 bases. Germline V CDR1 and CDR2: SNHLY, FYNNEI. There are 16 residues in the CDR3. The J segment lost 0 bases and the V segment lost 2 bases, leaving 1 base of the junction unmatched. In DNA, the CDR3 is TGTGCCAGCAGTGAACTAGCGGGATCGAACACCGGGGAGCTGTTTTTT. Translating gives CASSELAGSNTGELFF.

The V gene is TRBV7-2, the J gene TRBJ2-2; the D gene is possibly TRBD1 (6 bases). CDR1 and CDR2 (germline): SGHTA, FQGNSA. The CDR3 spans 14 residues. V was cut by 2 bases and J by 7 bases, with 11 bases left in between. CDR3 sequence reads: CASSLTDSIGELFF. The CDR3 DNA is TGTGCCAGCAGCTTAACGGACAGTATCGGGGAGCTGTTTTTT.

The V and J genes are TRBV5-5 and TRBJ1-5; a weak D match, TRBD1 (6 bases). CDR1 and CDR2 from the germline V gene are SGHKS and YYEKEE (reference sequence). V gave up 4 bases and J gave up 6 bases, with 20 bases separating them. CDR3 length: 16 amino acids. In nucleotides, the CDR3 is TGTGCCAGCAGCCGTTTGGGTACAGGGTACGGTCAGCCCCAGCATTTT. Its protein is CASSRLGTGYGQPQHF.

This rearrangement joins TRBV5-1 to TRBJ2-7; D remains ambiguous. The germline CDR1 and CDR2 sequences are SGHRS and YFSETQ. V was cut by 1 base and J by 1 base, with 6 bases left in between. This CDR3 has 13 residues. The CDR3 here is CASSLPTSYEQYF. The CDR3 region has the DNA TGCGCCAGCAGCTTGCCCACATCCTACGAGCAGTACTTC.

Notes on this clone: Lacking the conserved final phenylalanine or tryptophan, this CDR3 likely reflects a read error. The DNA is omitted, as the CDR3 cannot be located on it reliably, and the CDR3 follows TCRdb's listing. The chain has TRBV6-6 and TRBJ2-7; the table calls TRBD2, which could not be checked here. Including both end residues, the CDR3 is 14 amino acids long. Germline CDR1 reads MNHNY; CDR2 reads SVGAGI (reference sequence). The CDR3 sequence is CASSYSTVAGEGRL.

The V gene is TRBV7-9, the J gene TRBJ1-5, with D possibly TRBD1 on 5 matching bases. Germline CDR1 and CDR2: SEHNR and FQNEAQ (reference sequence). The CDR3 totals 14 residues. Trimming removed 5 bases at V and 10 bases at J, with 18 bases between. CDR3 sequence: CASSPTAPGGPQHF. The CDR3 DNA follows: TGTGCCAGCAGCCCGACAGCTCCGGGGGGACCCCAGCATTTT. Combining the CDR3 with reference TRBV7-9 and TRBJ1-5 gives the whole variable domain DTGVSQNPRHKITKRGQNVTFRCDPISEHNRLYWYRQTLGQGPEFLTYFQNEAQLEKSRLLSDRFSAERPKGSFSTLEIQRTEQGDSAMYLCASSPTAPGGPQHFGDGTRLSIL.